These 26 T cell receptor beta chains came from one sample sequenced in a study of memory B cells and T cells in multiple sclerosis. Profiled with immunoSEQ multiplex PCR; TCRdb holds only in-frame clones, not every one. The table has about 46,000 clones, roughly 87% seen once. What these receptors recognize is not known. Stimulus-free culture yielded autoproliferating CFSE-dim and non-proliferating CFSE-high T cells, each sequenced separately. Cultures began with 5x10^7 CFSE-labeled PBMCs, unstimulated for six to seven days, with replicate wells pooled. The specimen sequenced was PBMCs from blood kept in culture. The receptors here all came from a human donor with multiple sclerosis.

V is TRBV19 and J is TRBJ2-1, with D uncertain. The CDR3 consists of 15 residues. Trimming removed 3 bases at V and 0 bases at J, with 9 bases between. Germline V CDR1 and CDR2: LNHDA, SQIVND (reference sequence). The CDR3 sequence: CASSIISSSYNEQFF. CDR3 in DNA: TGTGCCAGTAGTATTATTTCAAGCTCCTACAATGAGCAGTTCTTC.

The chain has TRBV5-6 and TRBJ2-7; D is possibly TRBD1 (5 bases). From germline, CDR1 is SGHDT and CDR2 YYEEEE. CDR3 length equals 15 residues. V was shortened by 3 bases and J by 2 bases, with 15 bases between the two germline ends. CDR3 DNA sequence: TGTGCCAGCAGCTCGATCGACAGAAACCCCTACGAGCAGTACTTC. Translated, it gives CASSSIDRNPYEQYF.

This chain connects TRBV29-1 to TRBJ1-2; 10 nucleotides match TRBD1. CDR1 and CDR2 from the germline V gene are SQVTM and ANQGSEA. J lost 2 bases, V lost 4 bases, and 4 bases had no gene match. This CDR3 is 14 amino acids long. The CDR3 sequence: CSVAQGQGNYGYTF. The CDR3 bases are TGCAGCGTTGCCCAGGGACAGGGGAACTATGGCTACACCTTC.

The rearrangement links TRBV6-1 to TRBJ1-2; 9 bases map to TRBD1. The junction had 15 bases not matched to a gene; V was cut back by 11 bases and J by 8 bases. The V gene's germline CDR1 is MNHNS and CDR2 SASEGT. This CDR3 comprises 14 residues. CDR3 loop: CACQWTGDRRGYTF. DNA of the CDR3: TGTGCCTGCCAGTGGACAGGGGATCGGAGGGGCTACACCTTC.

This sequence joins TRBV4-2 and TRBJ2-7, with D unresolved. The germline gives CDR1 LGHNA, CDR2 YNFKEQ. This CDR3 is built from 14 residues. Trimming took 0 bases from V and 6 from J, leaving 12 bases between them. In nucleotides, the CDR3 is TGTGCCAGCAGCCAAGATCTCCCAGGCTTCGAGCAGTACTTC. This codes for CASSQDLPGFEQYF.

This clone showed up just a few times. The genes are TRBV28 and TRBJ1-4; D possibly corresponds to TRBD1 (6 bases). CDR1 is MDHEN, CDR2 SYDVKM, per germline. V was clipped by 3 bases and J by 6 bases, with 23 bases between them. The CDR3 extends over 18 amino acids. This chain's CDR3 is CASSFIRDKQGIDEKLFF. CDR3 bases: TGTGCCAGCAGTTTTATTCGGGACAAGCAGGGAATTGATGAAAAACTGTTTTTT.

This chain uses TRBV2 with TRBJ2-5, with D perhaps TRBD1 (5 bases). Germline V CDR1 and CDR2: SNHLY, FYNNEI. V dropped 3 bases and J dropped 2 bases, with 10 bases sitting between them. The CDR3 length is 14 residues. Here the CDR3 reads CASSDWAGQETQYF. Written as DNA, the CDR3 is TGTGCCAGCAGTGATTGGGCAGGGCAAGAGACCCAGTACTTC.

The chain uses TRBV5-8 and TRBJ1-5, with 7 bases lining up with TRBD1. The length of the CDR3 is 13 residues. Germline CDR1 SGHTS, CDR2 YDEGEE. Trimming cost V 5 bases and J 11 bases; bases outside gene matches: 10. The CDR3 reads CASRPVTGVAQHF. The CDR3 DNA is TGTGCCAGCAGACCCGTCACAGGGGTGGCCCAGCATTTT.

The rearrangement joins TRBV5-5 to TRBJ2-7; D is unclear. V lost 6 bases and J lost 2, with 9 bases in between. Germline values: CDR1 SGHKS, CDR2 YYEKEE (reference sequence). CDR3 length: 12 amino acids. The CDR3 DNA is TGTGCCAGCACTGACTCTCCCTACGAGCAGTACTTC. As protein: CASTDSPYEQYF.

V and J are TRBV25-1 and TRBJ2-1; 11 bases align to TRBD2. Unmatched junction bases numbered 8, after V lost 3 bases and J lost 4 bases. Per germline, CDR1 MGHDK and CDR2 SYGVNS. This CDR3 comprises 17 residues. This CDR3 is CASSDRLAGKRYNEQFF. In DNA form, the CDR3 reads TGTGCCAGCAGTGACCGACTAGCGGGAAAACGATACAATGAGCAGTTCTTC.

As DNA, the CDR3 is TGTGCCAGCAGCGTCGGGACTAGCGGGGGAAATGAGCAGTTCTTC. Translated, it gives CASSVGTSGGNEQFF. The chain is built from TRBV9 and TRBJ2-1, with 14 bases matching TRBD2. Per the germline V gene, CDR1 is SGDLS and CDR2 is YYNGEE. CDR3 size: 15 residues. V lost 2 bases and J lost 7; bases outside the gene matches: 2.

CDR3 bases: TGTGCCATCAGTGCGGGACCCTCCTACGAGCAGTACTTC. Residues: CAISAGPSYEQYF. The chain employs TRBV10-3 and TRBJ2-7; D is tentatively TRBD1 or TRBD2 (5 bases each). The CDR3 has 13 residues. V dropped 4 bases and J dropped 0 bases, with 7 bases sitting between them. In germline, CDR1 is ENHRY, CDR2 SYGVKD.

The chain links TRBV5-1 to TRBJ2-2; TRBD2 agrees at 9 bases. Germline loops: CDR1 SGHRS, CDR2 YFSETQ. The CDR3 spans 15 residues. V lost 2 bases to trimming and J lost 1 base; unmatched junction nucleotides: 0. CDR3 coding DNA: TGCGCCAGCAGCTTTAGCGGGGGGAACACCGGGGAGCTGTTTTTT. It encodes CASSFSGGNTGELFF.

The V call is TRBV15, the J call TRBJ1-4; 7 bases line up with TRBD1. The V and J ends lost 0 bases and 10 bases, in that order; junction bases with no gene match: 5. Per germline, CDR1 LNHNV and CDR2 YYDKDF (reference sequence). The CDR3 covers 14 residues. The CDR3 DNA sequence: TGTGCCACCAGCAGAGATTGGGCAGGGGGAAAACTGTTTTTT. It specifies CATSRDWAGGKLFF.

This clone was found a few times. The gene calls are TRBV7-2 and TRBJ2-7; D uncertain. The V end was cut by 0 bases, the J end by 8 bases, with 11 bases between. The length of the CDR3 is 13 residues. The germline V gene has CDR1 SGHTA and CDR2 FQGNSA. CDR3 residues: CASSLAWADQQYF. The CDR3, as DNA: TGTGCCAGCAGCTTAGCGTGGGCAGATCAGCAGTACTTC.

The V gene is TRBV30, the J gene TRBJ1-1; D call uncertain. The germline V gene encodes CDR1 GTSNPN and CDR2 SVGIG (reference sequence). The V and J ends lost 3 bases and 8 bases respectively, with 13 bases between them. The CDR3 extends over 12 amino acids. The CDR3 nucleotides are TGTGCCTGGAGGGTACCCGGGAGCGAAGCTTTCTTT. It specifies CAWRVPGSEAFF.

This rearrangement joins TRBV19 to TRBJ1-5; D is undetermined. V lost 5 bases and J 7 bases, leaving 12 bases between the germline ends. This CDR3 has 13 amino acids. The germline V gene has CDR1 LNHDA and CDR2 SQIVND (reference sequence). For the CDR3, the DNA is TGTGCCAGTAGTTCAAATATAGAGCAGCCCCAGCATTTT. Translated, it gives CASSSNIEQPQHF.

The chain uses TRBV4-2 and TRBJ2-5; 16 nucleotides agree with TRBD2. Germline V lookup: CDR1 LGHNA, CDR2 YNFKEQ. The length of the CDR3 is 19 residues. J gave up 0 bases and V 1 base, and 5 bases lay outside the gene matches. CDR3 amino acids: CASSQAFGTSGGDQETQYF. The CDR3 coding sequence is TGTGCCAGCAGCCAAGCTTTTGGGACTAGCGGGGGGGACCAAGAGACCCAGTACTTC.

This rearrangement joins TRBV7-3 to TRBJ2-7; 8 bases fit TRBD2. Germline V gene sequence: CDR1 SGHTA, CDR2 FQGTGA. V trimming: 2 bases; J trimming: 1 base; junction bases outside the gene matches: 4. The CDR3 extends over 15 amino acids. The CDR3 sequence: CASSLRAGDSYEQYF. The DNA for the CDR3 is TGTGCCAGCAGCTTACGAGCGGGGGATTCCTACGAGCAGTACTTC.

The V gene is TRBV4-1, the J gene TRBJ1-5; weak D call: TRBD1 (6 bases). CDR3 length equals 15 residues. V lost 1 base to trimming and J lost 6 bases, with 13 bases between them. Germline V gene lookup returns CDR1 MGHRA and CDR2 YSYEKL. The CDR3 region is CASSQGGGRGQPQHF. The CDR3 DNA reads TGCGCCAGCAGCCAAGGTGGGGGGCGCGGTCAGCCCCAGCATTTT.

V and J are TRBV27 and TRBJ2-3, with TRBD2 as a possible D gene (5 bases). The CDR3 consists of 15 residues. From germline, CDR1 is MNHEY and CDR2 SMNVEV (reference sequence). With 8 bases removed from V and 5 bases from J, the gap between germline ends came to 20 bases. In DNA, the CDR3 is TGTGCCAGCTCCGACCGGCGGGCTTGGGGAGATACGCAGTATTTT. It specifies CASSDRRAWGDTQYF.

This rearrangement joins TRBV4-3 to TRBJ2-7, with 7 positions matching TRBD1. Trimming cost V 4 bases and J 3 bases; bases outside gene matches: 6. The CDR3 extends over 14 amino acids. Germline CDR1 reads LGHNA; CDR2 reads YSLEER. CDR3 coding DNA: TGCGCCAGCAGCCCCAGCCAGGGGGTCTACGAGCAGTACTTC. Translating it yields CASSPSQGVYEQYF.

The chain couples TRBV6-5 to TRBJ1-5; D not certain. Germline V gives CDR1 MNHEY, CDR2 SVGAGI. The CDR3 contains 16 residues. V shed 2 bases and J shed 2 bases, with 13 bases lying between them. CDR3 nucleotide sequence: TGTGCCAGCAGTTACGACTGGGATAAGGGCAATCAGCCCCAGCATTTT. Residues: CASSYDWDKGNQPQHF.

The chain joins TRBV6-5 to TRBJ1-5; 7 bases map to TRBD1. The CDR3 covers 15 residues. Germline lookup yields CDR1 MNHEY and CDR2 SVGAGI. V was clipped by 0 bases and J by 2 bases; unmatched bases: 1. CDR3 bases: TGTGCCAGCAGTTACTCTGGACAGGGCAATCAGCCCCAGCATTTT. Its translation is CASSYSGQGNQPQHF.

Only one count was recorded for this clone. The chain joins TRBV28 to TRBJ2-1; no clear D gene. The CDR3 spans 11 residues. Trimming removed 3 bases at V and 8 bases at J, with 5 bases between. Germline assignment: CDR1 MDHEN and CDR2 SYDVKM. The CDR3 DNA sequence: TGTGCCAGCAGTTTTAGGGATGAGCAGTTCTTC. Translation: CASSFRDEQFF.

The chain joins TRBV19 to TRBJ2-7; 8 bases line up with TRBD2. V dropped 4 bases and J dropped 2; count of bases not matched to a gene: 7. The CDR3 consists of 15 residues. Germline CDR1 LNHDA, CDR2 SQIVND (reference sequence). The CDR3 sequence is CASSTAAGETYEQYF. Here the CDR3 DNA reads TGTGCCAGTAGTACGGCAGCGGGGGAGACCTACGAGCAGTACTTC.